The clone carrying this T cell receptor beta chain was seen a single time. The patients serving as multiple sclerosis controls were treatment-naive. They had stable or active relapsing-remitting disease and fulfilled revised McDonald criteria. CDR3 size: 16 residues. The V segment lost 6 bases and the J segment 3 bases; nucleotides outside the gene matches: 8. Germline lookup yields CDR1 MNHEY and CDR2 SVGEGT. Reverse transcription of roughly 0.5 to 1 ug RNA used random hexamers. Across 54 Vbeta and 13 Jbeta, TCR beta CDR3 was amplified with immunoSEQ multiplex PCR. TCRdb reanalysed the immunoSEQ multiplex PCR reads using MiXCR and keeps one entry per CDR3 protein. The sample holds about 300,000 distinct CDR3 sequences, 89% seen once. These data come from a study of CD8 T cells in Susac syndrome.

V gene TRBV6-2 or TRBV6-3 combines with J gene TRBJ2-2; 9 bases fit TRBD1. Specimen: CD8+ T cells from PBMCs. The clonotype originates from a human donor with multiple sclerosis. CDR3: CASSRGQGGDTGELFF. The DNA of the CDR3 is TGTGCCAGCAGCCGGGGACAGGGTGGCGACACCGGGGAGCTGTTTTTT.